This is a list of T cell receptor beta chains from one sample in a study of tumor-infiltrating lymphocytes in primary liver carcinoma. TCRdb ran MiXCR on the multiplex PCR reads and lists one entry per CDR3 protein. The sample has approximately 330,000 distinct CDR3 sequences; around three fifths are singletons. The sample was peripheral blood. These receptors originate from a middle-aged man with primary liver carcinoma and hepatitis B virus infection. CDR3s include the opening cysteine and the closing phenylalanine or tryptophan. D genes are given only for firm matches. Clone size is given for some rows only: seen once, a few or many times, or a class if the clone is expanded.

v_call: TRBV2; j_call: TRBJ2-4; d_call: TRBD1; clone_size: NA; cdr3_nt: TGTGCCAGCGGGGGACAGGAAAAAAACATTCAGTACTTC; cdr3_aa: CASGGQEKNIQYF
v_call: TRBV4-3; j_call: TRBJ2-1; d_call: TRBD1; clone_size: NA; cdr3_nt: TGCGCCAGCAGCAAAGACAGGGAGTCCTACAATGAGCAGTTCTTC; cdr3_aa: CASSKDRESYNEQFF
v_call: TRBV4-1; j_call: TRBJ2-7; d_call: NA; clone_size: NA; cdr3_nt: TGCGCCAGCAGCCCCGAACCCACGGGTCTCGAGCAGTACTTC; cdr3_aa: CASSPEPTGLEQYF
v_call: TRBV11-2; j_call: TRBJ2-3; d_call: NA; clone_size: NA; cdr3_nt: TGTGTCAGCAGCTTAGCTCCCAGAGGCACAGATACGCAGTATTTT; cdr3_aa: CVSSLAPRGTDTQYF
v_call: TRBV11-2; j_call: TRBJ2-7; d_call: NA; clone_size: NA; cdr3_nt: TGTTCCAGCAGCTCGCTGAGGCAGGGGCCACCCTACGGGCAGTACTTC; cdr3_aa: CSSSSLRQGPPYGQYF
v_call: TRBV11-2; j_call: TRBJ1-5; d_call: NA; clone_size: medium-sized; cdr3_nt: TGTGCCAGCAGCTTAGAGGACAATCAGCCCCAGCATTTT; cdr3_aa: CASSLEDNQPQHF
v_call: TRBV11-2; j_call: TRBJ2-7; d_call: TRBD2; clone_size: NA; cdr3_nt: TGTGCCAGAGGCTGGGCTAGCGGGGGAAACTACGAGCAGTACTTC; cdr3_aa: CARGWASGGNYEQYF
v_call: TRBV7-9; j_call: TRBJ2-5; d_call: TRBD1; clone_size: NA; cdr3_nt: TGTGTCAGCAGCTTAGACGGGACAGGGGTCCAAGAGACCCAGTACTTC; cdr3_aa: CVSSLDGTGVQETQYF
v_call: TRBV11-1; j_call: TRBJ1-2; d_call: TRBD1; clone_size: NA; cdr3_nt: TGTGCCAGCAGCCGAACGACAGGGGACTATGGCTACACCTTC; cdr3_aa: CASSRTTGDYGYTF
v_call: TRBV11-2; j_call: TRBJ2-7; d_call: NA; clone_size: NA; cdr3_nt: TGTGCCAGCAGCTCTCCAAACAACGAGCAGTACTTC; cdr3_aa: CASSSPNNEQYF
v_call: TRBV6-2/TRBV6-3; j_call: TRBJ2-1; d_call: NA; clone_size: many; cdr3_nt: TGTGCCAGCAGTAACCGGGACTGGAGCAATGAGCAGTTCTTC; cdr3_aa: CASSNRDWSNEQFF
v_call: TRBV11-2; j_call: TRBJ1-4; d_call: NA; clone_size: NA; cdr3_nt: TGTGCCAGCAGCTCAGCAGGAAGCTTCGGCAAAAAACTGTTTTTT; cdr3_aa: CASSSAGSFGKKLFF
v_call: TRBV11-2; j_call: TRBJ2-5; d_call: NA; clone_size: NA; cdr3_nt: TGTGACTGCAGCTTAGGGCAAGAGACCCAGAACTTC; cdr3_aa: CDCSLGQETQNF
v_call: TRBV29-1; j_call: TRBJ2-1; d_call: NA; clone_size: NA; cdr3_nt: TGTAGCATTGGGTTGGGGGCCGTCGGGAATGAGCAGTTCTTC; cdr3_aa: CSIGLGAVGNEQFF
v_call: TRBV29-1; j_call: TRBJ2-3; d_call: NA; clone_size: many; cdr3_nt: TGCAGCGTTGAAGCAACTGCGTATACGCAGTATTTT; cdr3_aa: CSVEATAYTQYF
v_call: TRBV6-2/TRBV6-3; j_call: TRBJ2-1; d_call: NA; clone_size: NA; cdr3_nt: TGTGCCAGCAGTTACTCCTGGAGCTCCTACAATGAGCAGCTCTTT; cdr3_aa: CASSYSWSSYNEQLF
v_call: TRBV29-1; j_call: TRBJ2-1; d_call: NA; clone_size: many; cdr3_nt: TGCAGCGTTGGAGGATCACTCAATGAGCAGTTCTTC; cdr3_aa: CSVGGSLNEQFF
v_call: TRBV11-2; j_call: TRBJ2-3; d_call: NA; clone_size: once; cdr3_nt: TGTGCCAGCGGCTTAAACCAAGGAGCAGATACGCAGTATTTT; cdr3_aa: CASGLNQGADTQYF
v_call: TRBV12-3/TRBV12-4; j_call: TRBJ2-7; d_call: TRBD2; clone_size: NA; cdr3_nt: TGTGCCAGCAGTTTAGAAGGAGGACTAGCGGGACTGGGAAAGCAGTACTTC; cdr3_aa: CASSLEGGLAGLGKQYF
v_call: TRBV29-1; j_call: TRBJ1-5; d_call: NA; clone_size: many; cdr3_nt: TGCAGCGTTGGGGAAGACTCTAGTGGCAATCAGCCCCAGCATTTT; cdr3_aa: CSVGEDSSGNQPQHF
v_call: TRBV11-3; j_call: TRBJ2-2; d_call: NA; clone_size: NA; cdr3_nt: TGTGCCAGCAGCTTATTGGCGGACACCTGGAAGCTGTTTTTT; cdr3_aa: CASSLLADTWKLFF
v_call: TRBV11-2; j_call: TRBJ2-5; d_call: NA; clone_size: NA; cdr3_nt: TGTGCCAGCAGTCAGACAATGGGACAAGAGACCCAGTACTTC; cdr3_aa: CASSQTMGQETQYF
v_call: TRBV6-6; j_call: TRBJ2-7; d_call: NA; clone_size: NA; cdr3_nt: TGTGACAGCAGTTACTCGACCAGCGTGCAGTACTTC; cdr3_aa: CDSSYSTSVQYF
v_call: TRBV5-1; j_call: TRBJ2-5; d_call: TRBD2; clone_size: NA; cdr3_nt: TGCGCCAGTCGATGGCGGGAGGGCCAACAGACCCAGTACTTC; cdr3_aa: CASRWREGQQTQYF
v_call: TRBV11-2; j_call: TRBJ2-3; d_call: NA; clone_size: NA; cdr3_nt: TGTGCCTGCATCCCAGCACCCACATATACGCAGTATTTT; cdr3_aa: CACIPAPTYTQYF
v_call: TRBV4-1; j_call: TRBJ2-7; d_call: NA; clone_size: NA; cdr3_nt: TGCGCCAGCAGTGCCGGGTGGGGCTACGAGCAGTACTTC; cdr3_aa: CASSAGWGYEQYF
v_call: TRBV6-2/TRBV6-3; j_call: TRBJ1-5; d_call: NA; clone_size: NA; cdr3_nt: TGTGCCAGCAGTTATACAGGGAGCAGCAATCAGCCCCAGCATTTT; cdr3_aa: CASSYTGSSNQPQHF
v_call: TRBV7-8; j_call: TRBJ1-3; d_call: NA; clone_size: NA; cdr3_nt: TGTGCCAGCAGCTCCAACGGGATTGGAAACACCATATATTTT; cdr3_aa: CASSSNGIGNTIYF
v_call: TRBV12-3/TRBV12-4; j_call: TRBJ2-2; d_call: TRBD2; clone_size: NA; cdr3_nt: TGTGCCAGCAGTTTAGGTCCTAGCGGGAGGGTACACACCGGGGAGCTGTTTTTT; cdr3_aa: CASSLGPSGRVHTGELFF
v_call: TRBV5-7; j_call: TRBJ2-3; d_call: NA; clone_size: many; cdr3_nt: TGTGCCAGCAGCTTAATCCAGTCGGCGGCTACAGATACGCAGTATTTT; cdr3_aa: CASSLIQSAATDTQYF
v_call: TRBV6-5; j_call: TRBJ2-7; d_call: NA; clone_size: many; cdr3_nt: TGTGCCAGCAGCCGGGGAGGGGGCCGATACGAGCAGTACTTC; cdr3_aa: CASSRGGGRYEQYF
v_call: TRBV6-6; j_call: TRBJ2-7; d_call: TRBD2; clone_size: many; cdr3_nt: TGTGCCAGCAGTTCTAATCCCGGGACTAGCGGGAGAAAGGACTACGAGCAGTACTTC; cdr3_aa: CASSSNPGTSGRKDYEQYF
v_call: TRBV12-3/TRBV12-4; j_call: TRBJ2-7; d_call: TRBD2; clone_size: NA; cdr3_nt: TGTGCCAGCATAGGGACTAGCGGAGTCTCATCCTACAATGAGCAGTACTTC; cdr3_aa: CASIGTSGVSSYNEQYF
v_call: TRBV12-3/TRBV12-4; j_call: TRBJ2-7; d_call: TRBD1; clone_size: NA; cdr3_nt: TGTGCCAGCAGTCCAAGACAGGGGGCCCACGAGCAGTACTTC; cdr3_aa: CASSPRQGAHEQYF
v_call: TRBV6-6; j_call: TRBJ2-5; d_call: TRBD2; clone_size: NA; cdr3_nt: TGTGCCAGCAGTTACTCGCGGACTAGCGGCCAAGAGACCCAGTACTTC; cdr3_aa: CASSYSRTSGQETQYF
v_call: TRBV11-2; j_call: TRBJ2-7; d_call: NA; clone_size: NA; cdr3_nt: TGTGCCAGCAGCCACACTAGACACGAGCAGTACTTC; cdr3_aa: CASSHTRHEQYF
v_call: TRBV7-3; j_call: TRBJ2-1; d_call: TRBD2; clone_size: NA; cdr3_nt: TGTGCCAGCGGGGCTAGCGGGGATTACAATGAGCAGTTCTTC; cdr3_aa: CASGASGDYNEQFF
v_call: TRBV11-2; j_call: TRBJ2-2; d_call: TRBD1; clone_size: NA; cdr3_nt: TGTGTCAGCAGCTTAATCCAGGGGGCGATCGGGGAGCTGTTTTTT; cdr3_aa: CVSSLIQGAIGELFF
v_call: TRBV4-2; j_call: TRBJ2-7; d_call: TRBD1; clone_size: NA; cdr3_nt: TGTGCCAGCAGCCAAGATATATTTCTCCGACAGGGGGCCTCCTTCGAGCAGTACTTC; cdr3_aa: CASSQDIFLRQGASFEQYF
v_call: TRBV7-9; j_call: TRBJ2-7; d_call: NA; clone_size: NA; cdr3_nt: TGTGCCAGCAGCCAGTGCTACGAGCAGTACTTC; cdr3_aa: CASSQCYEQYF
v_call: TRBV11-2; j_call: TRBJ2-1; d_call: TRBD2; clone_size: few; cdr3_nt: TGTGTCAGCAGCTCCCGATTAGCGGGGCCTGAGCAGTTCTTC; cdr3_aa: CVSSSRLAGPEQFF
v_call: TRBV4-1; j_call: TRBJ2-6; d_call: NA; clone_size: NA; cdr3_nt: TGCGCCAGCAGCCAAGTTGGGGTCAACGTCCTGACTTTC; cdr3_aa: CASSQVGVNVLTF
v_call: TRBV7-9; j_call: TRBJ1-2; d_call: NA; clone_size: few; cdr3_nt: TGTGCCAGCAGCTCAACCAGCATTACTAACTATGGCTACACCTTC; cdr3_aa: CASSSTSITNYGYTF
v_call: TRBV28; j_call: TRBJ1-5; d_call: NA; clone_size: NA; cdr3_nt: TGTGCCAGCCGAGTTGGGGATCAGCCCCAGCATTTT; cdr3_aa: CASRVGDQPQHF
v_call: TRBV12-3/TRBV12-4; j_call: TRBJ1-6; d_call: NA; clone_size: many; cdr3_nt: TGTGCCAGCAAATTAGACGGGGGGTGGGATTCACCCCTCCACTTT; cdr3_aa: CASKLDGGWDSPLHF
v_call: TRBV7-9; j_call: TRBJ2-7; d_call: NA; clone_size: NA; cdr3_nt: TGTGTCAGCAGCTTAGATCCGCCTTCCAACTCCTACGAGCAGTGCTTC; cdr3_aa: CVSSLDPPSNSYEQCF
v_call: TRBV6-6; j_call: TRBJ2-1; d_call: NA; clone_size: NA; cdr3_nt: TGTGCCGGCAGTTACTTGGGGACACCGTTCTACAATGAGCAGTTCTTC; cdr3_aa: CAGSYLGTPFYNEQFF
v_call: TRBV6-5; j_call: TRBJ2-7; d_call: NA; clone_size: NA; cdr3_nt: TGTGCCAGCAGGCGGGACAAGGGCCACGAGCAGTACTTC; cdr3_aa: CASRRDKGHEQYF
v_call: TRBV11-2; j_call: TRBJ2-2; d_call: NA; clone_size: NA; cdr3_nt: TGTGCCAGCAGCTCGGTACGGGGGAACGAGGAGCTGTTTTTT; cdr3_aa: CASSSVRGNEELFF
v_call: TRBV9; j_call: TRBJ2-2; d_call: NA; clone_size: NA; cdr3_nt: TGTGCCAGCAGCGTAGCCGACACCGGGGAGCTGTTTTTT; cdr3_aa: CASSVADTGELFF
v_call: TRBV7-8; j_call: TRBJ2-2; d_call: NA; clone_size: NA; cdr3_nt: TGTGCCAGCAGCTTAGTCGCTATTTTCGGAACCGGGGAGCTGTTTTTT; cdr3_aa: CASSLVAIFGTGELFF
v_call: TRBV6-1; j_call: TRBJ2-1; d_call: TRBD2; clone_size: NA; cdr3_nt: TGTGCCAGCAGTGGACCTAGTAGCGGGAGGGGGGAGCAGTTCTTC; cdr3_aa: CASSGPSSGRGEQFF